The T cell receptor (beta chain) described here comes from a study of blood T cell repertoires in COVID-19. Overall study context: Researchers got acute and convalescent COVID-19 samples from the United States, Italy and Spain. PBMCs, B-cell-depleted T cells, or T cells provided the cDNA or gDNA that made up the material.

The authors' processing: By means of reference gene primer amplification, nucleated cell counts were estimated. Clones were sequenced by immunoSEQ multiplex PCR, and TCRdb holds only the in-frame ones, with some missing. That table supplies the V and J calls and clone size; D and trimming were determined from the DNA. The sample contains approximately 27,000 clones, approximately 83% of which appear only once. The junction had 9 bases not matched to a gene; V was cut back by 0 bases and J by 5 bases. The germline gives CDR1 LGHDT, CDR2 YNNKEL (reference sequence). This CDR3 comprises 18 residues. Material: peripheral blood. The TCR sequence derives from a man between 65 and 85 years old with acute or convalescent COVID-19. The rearrangement joins TRBV3-1 (or the pseudogene TRBV3-2) to TRBJ2-3, with 12 bases that match TRBD2. CDR3 sequence: CASSQEPYTSGRIDTQYF. In nucleotides, the CDR3 is TGTGCCAGCAGCCAAGAACCCTACACTAGCGGGAGGATAGATACGCAGTATTTT.